The 9 T cell receptor beta chains presented below share a single source sample, sequenced in a study of blood T cell repertoires in COVID-19. Method: immunoSEQ multiplex PCR; TCRdb's copy keeps in-frame clones and lacks some. This table holds about 300,000 clones, roughly 85% found once. Sequenced sample: PBMCs or T cells enriched from blood (not recorded which). Source of these receptors: a woman aged 25 to 39 who had recovered from COVID-19.

This chain links TRBV5-1 with TRBJ2-1; TRBD2 aligns across 11 bases. Germline CDR1 is SGHRS and CDR2 is YFSETQ. J lost 7 bases, V lost 4 bases, and 10 bases had no gene match. The CDR3 is 16 amino acids. The CDR3 loop reads CASSIPSGGMGNEQFF. The CDR3 nucleotides read TGCGCCAGCAGCATCCCTAGCGGGGGGATGGGAAATGAGCAGTTCTTC.

V is TRBV19 and J is TRBJ2-3, with a tentative D call TRBD2 (6 bases). Deletions cut 6 bases from V and 4 bases from J, with 14 bases between. The germline gives CDR1 LNHDA, CDR2 SQIVND (reference sequence). This CDR3 region has 14 residues. Here the CDR3 reads CASRQPGTADTQYF. The CDR3, as DNA: TGTGCCAGTAGACAGCCCGGGACTGCAGATACGCAGTATTTT.

CDR3 in DNA: TGCGCCAGCAGCCCGAAATTTCCGGGACAGGGGGCCAACGAGCAGTACTTC. As protein: CASSPKFPGQGANEQYF. The V gene is TRBV4-1, the J gene TRBJ2-7; 12 positions match TRBD1. The CDR3 contains 17 residues. CDR1 and CDR2 (germline): MGHRA, YSYEKL. The trim removed 4 bases at V and 5 bases at J, leaving 12 bases unmatched.

The chain employs TRBV19 and TRBJ1-1, with 7 bases aligning to TRBD1. Per germline, CDR1 LNHDA and CDR2 SQIVND (reference sequence). CDR3 length equals 14 residues. V lost 5 bases, J lost 3 bases, and 6 bases stayed unmatched. The CDR3 sequence: CASSLGRGYTEAFF. CDR3 bases: TGTGCCAGTAGTTTGGGCAGGGGGTACACTGAAGCTTTCTTT.

V gene TRBV7-2 combines with J gene TRBJ2-1; D call uncertain. The germline V gene has CDR1 SGHTA and CDR2 FQGNSA. V lost 8 bases to trimming and J lost 0 bases, with 8 bases between them. The CDR3 has 13 amino acids. As DNA, the CDR3 is TGTGCCAGCGGGCTAAGCTCCTACAATGAGCAGTTCTTC. This gives the protein CASGLSSYNEQFF. The full variable domain, completed using reference TRBV7-2 and TRBJ2-1, is GAGVSQSPSNKVTEKGKDVELRCDPISGHTALYWYRQSLGQGLEFLIYFQGNSAPDKSGLPSDRFSAERTGGSVSTLTIQRTQQEDSAVYLCASGLSSYNEQFFGPGTRLTVL.

The chain has TRBV5-1 and TRBJ2-5; D uncertain. Germline assignment: CDR1 SGHRS and CDR2 YFSETQ. This CDR3 has 13 residues. Trimming stripped 1 base from V and 5 bases from J, with 9 bases between. CDR3 sequence reads: CASSLTDLETQYF. In nucleotides, the CDR3 is TGCGCCAGCAGCTTGACAGATTTGGAGACCCAGTACTTC. The full variable domain, completed using reference TRBV5-1 and TRBJ2-5, is KAGVTQTPRYLIKTRGQQVTLSCSPISGHRSVSWYQQTPGQGLQFLFEYFSETQRNKGNFPGRFSGRQFSNSRSEMNVSTLELGDSALYLCASSLTDLETQYFGPGTRLLVL.

In its sample, this clone was seen once. The chain couples TRBV29-1 to TRBJ1-2, with 9 positions matching TRBD1. CDR3 size: 13 residues. V lost 4 bases to trimming and J lost 7 bases; unmatched junction nucleotides: 7. The germline gives CDR1 SQVTM, CDR2 ANQGSEA. CDR3 nucleotide sequence: TGCAGCGTTGCAGGACAGGGGCGATTTGGCTACACCTTC. It translates to CSVAGQGRFGYTF.

V usage is TRBV27 and J usage is TRBJ2-2; 11 positions agree with TRBD2. Germline-derived CDR1 and CDR2 are MNHEY and SMNVEV (reference sequence). Germline trimming cut 8 bases from V and 5 bases from J; bases unmatched to any gene: 7. The CDR3 sequence is 15 residues long. The CDR3 is CASGYLAGGTGELFF. The CDR3 DNA sequence: TGTGCCAGCGGGTATCTAGCGGGGGGAACCGGGGAGCTGTTTTTT.

This sequence joins TRBV5-1 and TRBJ2-1, with D unclear. With 4 bases removed from V and 8 bases from J, the gap between germline ends came to 13 bases. The length of the CDR3 is 13 residues. CDR1 and CDR2 from the germline V gene are SGHRS and YFSETQ. The CDR3 region has the DNA TGCGCCAGCAGCCCGCTTCTAGAGCATGAGCAGTTCTTC. Translation: CASSPLLEHEQFF.